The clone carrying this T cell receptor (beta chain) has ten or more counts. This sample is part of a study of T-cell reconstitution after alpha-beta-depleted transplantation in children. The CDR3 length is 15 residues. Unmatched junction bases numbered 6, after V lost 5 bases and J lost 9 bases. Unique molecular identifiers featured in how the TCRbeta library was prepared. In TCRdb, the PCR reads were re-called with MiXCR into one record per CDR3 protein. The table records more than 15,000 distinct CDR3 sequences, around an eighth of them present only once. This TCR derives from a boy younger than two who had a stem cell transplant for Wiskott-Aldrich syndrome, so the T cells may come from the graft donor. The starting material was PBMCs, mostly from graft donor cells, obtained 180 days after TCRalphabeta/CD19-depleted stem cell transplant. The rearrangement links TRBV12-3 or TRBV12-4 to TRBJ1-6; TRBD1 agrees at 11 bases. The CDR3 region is CASSPGQGASSPLHF. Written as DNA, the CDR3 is TGTGCCAGCAGTCCAGGACAGGGGGCCAGTTCACCCCTCCACTTT.